One and the same sample provided the 14 T cell receptor beta chains below, sequenced in a study of vaccination and CD4 T cells after COVID-19. Oncomine TCR Beta short-read sequencing was applied to DNA from cultured CD4+ T cells. TCRdb reprocessed the PCR reads with MiXCR, giving one entry per CDR3 protein. The sample records some 13,000 distinct CDR3 sequences, roughly 60% being singletons. The antigens these receptors bind are not known. Treatment: approximately 9-day PBMC culture with coronavirus spike peptide pools or control peptides (ViraFEST assay). The specimen sequenced was CD4+ T cells from blood, cultured in vitro. The source is a human donor who had recovered from COVID-19.

Here the CDR3 DNA reads TGCAGTGCTAGGGGCCCTTTTGTCGGGACAGAGAAGATATTGCGGGGCTACACCTTC. It translates to CSARGPFVGTEKILRGYTF. J is TRBJ1-2 and V is TRBV20-1; 7 bases align to TRBD1. Germline V gene lookup returns CDR1 DFQATT and CDR2 SNEGSKA (reference sequence). The CDR3 runs to 19 residues. Germline trimming cut 3 bases from V and 8 bases from J; bases unmatched to any gene: 27.

This rearrangement joins TRBV2 to TRBJ1-6; D remains ambiguous. Germline loops: CDR1 SNHLY, CDR2 FYNNEI. CDR3 length: 14 residues. V was cut by 6 bases and J by 3 bases, with 9 bases left in between. The CDR3 sequence: CASRDNFYNSPLHF. The CDR3 bases are TGTGCCAGCAGAGACAACTTCTATAATTCACCCCTCCACTTT.

The rearrangement links TRBV7-9 to TRBJ1-1; D unclear. The germline V and J ends were trimmed by 4 bases and 0 bases, with 9 bases remaining between them. This CDR3 has 14 amino acids. The germline gives CDR1 SEHNR, CDR2 FQNEAQ (reference sequence). The CDR3 DNA is TGTGCCAGCAGCTCCGGGCCGATGAACACTGAAGCTTTCTTT. Translating it yields CASSSGPMNTEAFF.

The rearrangement uses TRBV4-3 and TRBJ2-2; D remains unclear. There are 14 residues in the CDR3. With 0 bases removed from V and 5 bases from J, the gap between germline ends came to 7 bases. Germline V lookup: CDR1 LGHNA, CDR2 YSLEER. CDR3 DNA: TGCGCCAGCAGCCAAGATCTAGGAACCGGGGAGCTGTTTTTT. It codes for CASSQDLGTGELFF.

V is TRBV30 and J is TRBJ1-2, with no clear D. This CDR3 is 13 amino acids long. The germline V gene encodes CDR1 GTSNPN and CDR2 SVGIG (reference sequence). V gave up 0 bases and J gave up 3 bases, with 8 bases separating them. DNA of the CDR3: TGTGCCTGGAGTGTCCAGTACTACTATGGCTACACCTTC. Its protein is CAWSVQYYYGYTF.

This rearrangement joins TRBV20-1 to TRBJ1-3, with TRBD1 identical over 8 bases. Germline V gives CDR1 DFQATT, CDR2 SNEGSKA (reference sequence). This CDR3 spans 13 amino acids. Germline trimming cut 6 bases from V and 2 bases from J; bases unmatched to any gene: 3. The CDR3 DNA reads as TGCAGTGCAGGGGGACAGGCTGGAAACACCATATATTTT. This gives the protein CSAGGQAGNTIYF.

This chain joins TRBV20-1 and TRBJ2-5; 12 bases map to TRBD1. V lost 0 bases to trimming and J lost 5 bases; unmatched junction nucleotides: 4. CDR3 length: 15 amino acids. Germline V gene lookup returns CDR1 DFQATT and CDR2 SNEGSKA (reference sequence). CDR3 loop: CSARDWGQGAETQYF. CDR3 bases: TGCAGTGCTAGAGATTGGGGACAGGGGGCCGAGACCCAGTACTTC.

As for this clonotype: Sequence at one end of the junction differs from germline and may be a read error. The chain uses TRBV28 and TRBJ2-7; the D gene could be TRBD1 or TRBD2 (5 bases each). The CDR3 loop spans 11 amino acids. Germline CDR1 is MDHEN and CDR2 is SYDVKM. The chain's CDR3 is CASSRTQGRDF. The CDR3 DNA reads TGTGCCAGCAGTAGGACTCAGGGAAGGGACTTC.

This chain links TRBV29-1 with TRBJ1-2, with TRBD1 matching 9 bases. Germline assignment: CDR1 SQVTM and CDR2 ANQGSEA. V gave up 4 bases and J gave up 6 bases; unmatched junction bases: 3. The CDR3 contains 12 residues. Here the CDR3 DNA reads TGCAGCGTTGGGGACAGGGAAGATGGCTACACCTTC. The encoded protein is CSVGDREDGYTF.

The chain recombines TRBV24-1 with TRBJ1-2, with TRBD1 matching 10 bases. Germline V lookup: CDR1 KGHDR, CDR2 SFDVKD. Trimming at V came to 3 bases and at J to 6 bases, leaving 3 bases not matched to a gene. The CDR3 runs 14 residues. CDR3 amino acids: CATSDPGQGDGYTF. The CDR3 coding sequence is TGTGCCACCAGTGATCCCGGACAGGGGGATGGCTACACCTTC.

This clonotype was seen only a few times. This chain links TRBV19 with TRBJ1-5; 12 nucleotides line up with TRBD1. V was pared by 9 bases and J by 0 bases, with 6 bases of the junction left unmatched. The CDR3 has 16 residues. CDR1 and CDR2 (germline): LNHDA, SQIVND (reference sequence). CDR3 bases: TGTGCCAGCACCGGGACAGGGGGCAATAGCAATCAGCCCCAGCATTTT. Translation: CASTGTGGNSNQPQHF.

The table lists this clonotype with a few counts. The genes are TRBV20-1 and TRBJ1-5; D is ambiguous. The CDR3 runs to 15 residues. CDR1 is DFQATT and CDR2 is SNEGSKA in the germline V gene (reference sequence). Trimming took 0 bases from V and 2 from J, leaving 11 bases between them. Here the CDR3 reads CSARDEGRGNQPQHF. DNA for the CDR3: TGCAGTGCTAGAGATGAGGGAAGGGGCAATCAGCCCCAGCATTTT.

V gene TRBV6-2 or TRBV6-3 combines with J gene TRBJ2-2; 9 bases map to TRBD2. CDR1 and CDR2 (germline): MNHEY, SVGEGT. There are 15 residues in the CDR3. V dropped 4 bases and J dropped 7; count of bases not matched to a gene: 7. The CDR3, as DNA: TGTGCCAGCAGTTGCGCCCTAGCGGGACTCGGGGAGCTGTTTTTT. Protein product: CASSCALAGLGELFF.

V gene TRBV27 combines with J gene TRBJ2-2; maybe TRBD1 (5 bases). The CDR3 covers 14 residues. V dropped 3 bases and J dropped 2 bases, with 7 bases sitting between them. CDR1 is MNHEY and CDR2 is SMNVEV in the germline V gene (reference sequence). This CDR3 reads CASSFQGNTGELFF. The DNA of the CDR3 is TGTGCCAGCAGTTTCCAGGGTAACACCGGGGAGCTGTTTTTT.